The 3 T cell receptor beta chains below come from one sample, sequenced in a study of Graves' ophthalmopathy and Graves' hyperthyroidism. The TCR beta CDR3 regions underwent amplification from RNA transcripts. HTBI primers were used in a first-round RT-PCR, which preceded a second-round multiplex PCR. One entry per CDR3 protein, called by TCRdb with MiXCR from the multiplex PCR reads. The sample holds 200,000 to 300,000 distinct CDR3 sequences, around 45% seen once. Sample: peripheral blood. All receptors come from an adult man with Graves' ophthalmopathy.

This clonotype was counted ten times or more. J is TRBJ1-3 and V is TRBV5-8; no clear D. V was shortened by 1 base and J by 8 bases, with 7 bases between the two germline ends. The CDR3 totals 12 residues. Germline loops: CDR1 SGHTS, CDR2 YDEGEE. CDR3 in amino acids: CASSLTGDTIYF. DNA of the CDR3: TGTGCCAGCAGCTTGACCGGGGACACCATATATTTT.

The chain joins TRBV7-8 to TRBJ2-2; D is possibly TRBD2 (6 bases). Germline V CDR1 and CDR2: SGHVS, FQNEAQ. The CDR3 is made up of 15 amino acids. V was shortened by 8 bases and J by 5 bases, with 18 bases between the two germline ends. The CDR3 DNA follows: TGTGCCAGCTCCGCATTTGGGGGGACGACCGGGGAGCTGTTTTTT. As protein: CASSAFGGTTGELFF. The whole variable domain, filled in from reference TRBV7-8 and TRBJ2-2, reads GAGVSQSPRYKVAKRGQDVALRCDPISGHVSLFWYQQALGQGPEFLTYFQNEAQLDKSGLPSDRFFAERPEGSVSTLKIQRTQQEDSAVYLCASSAFGGTTGELFFGEGSRLTVL.

J is TRBJ2-2 and V is TRBV7-3; the D is unclear. The germline V and J ends were trimmed by 1 base and 4 bases, with 13 bases remaining between them. From germline, CDR1 is SGHTA and CDR2 FQGTGA. CDR3 length equals 16 residues. CDR3 DNA sequence: TGTGCCAGCAGCTTAATGGCCACGCCCGGCACCGGGGAGCTGTTTTTT. It encodes CASSLMATPGTGELFF.